The clone carrying this T cell receptor (beta chain) has only a few counts. Produced via immunoSEQ multiplex PCR; TCRdb's table is partial and in-frame only. The sample lists approximately 200,000 clones, roughly 77% occurring once. This sample is drawn from a study of blood T cell repertoires in COVID-19. Overall study context: Collection of acute and convalescent COVID-19 samples took place in the United States, Italy and Spain.

Living in roughly 23 US areas, the participants were between roughly 18 and 90 years of age. Cohort 3 donors were reported recovered after two negative PCRs, clearance, or symptom resolution. V lost 4 bases, J lost 1 base, and 16 bases lay in between. Germline CDR1 reads LNHDA; CDR2 reads SQIVND (reference sequence). The CDR3 is made up of 16 amino acids. V and J are TRBV19 and TRBJ1-2; D perhaps matches TRBD1 (5 bases). Sample: PBMCs or T cells enriched from blood (not recorded which). This receptor was taken from a middle-aged man who had recovered from COVID-19. This CDR3 is CASSTSGVQVNYGYTF. The CDR3 DNA reads as TGTGCCAGTAGTACTTCTGGGGTACAGGTTAACTATGGCTACACCTTC.